The 32 T cell receptor beta chains presented below share a single source sample, sequenced in a study of blood T cell repertoires in COVID-19. Method: immunoSEQ multiplex PCR; TCRdb's copy keeps in-frame clones and lacks some. The table has about 170,000 clones, about 80% seen once; the top ten hold 22%. Sample: peripheral blood. The receptors come from an elderly woman with acute or convalescent COVID-19.

V gene TRBV18 combines with J gene TRBJ2-2; D possibly corresponds to TRBD2 (7 bases). The CDR3 sequence is 16 residues long. CDR1 is KGHSH and CDR2 is LQKENI in the germline V gene. The V end lost 1 base, the J end lost 0 bases, and 9 bases lay between the germline ends. DNA for the CDR3: TGTGCCAGCTCACCACGGGGGGGCCCGAACACCGGGGAGCTGTTTTTT. It yields the protein CASSPRGGPNTGELFF.

This clone was recorded once. This chain uses TRBV24-1 with TRBJ1-2; D gene uncertain. From germline, CDR1 is KGHDR and CDR2 SFDVKD. The CDR3 length is 13 residues. V lost 2 bases and J lost 8, with 11 bases in between. In DNA form, the CDR3 reads TGTGCCACCAGTGATTCCGGGGTAGGCGGCTACACCTTC. Encoded protein: CATSDSGVGGYTF.

Turning to this clone: The sample contains more than one DNA sequence encoding this CDR3. The gene calls are TRBV6-2 or TRBV6-3 and TRBJ1-2, with D possibly TRBD1 on 5 matching bases. With 2 bases removed from V and 5 bases from J, the gap between germline ends came to 9 bases. CDR3 length: 13 residues. Germline lookup yields CDR1 MNHEY and CDR2 SVGEGT. The CDR3 nucleotides read TGTGCCAGCAGTTACAGCAGGGTATATGGCTACACCTTC. Its protein product is CASSYSRVYGYTF.

The rearrangement joins TRBV5-1 to TRBJ1-2; 7 bases line up with TRBD1. J lost 7 bases, V lost 3 bases, and 18 bases had no gene match. CDR3 length equals 17 residues. Germline lookup yields CDR1 SGHRS and CDR2 YFSETQ. In DNA, the CDR3 is TGCGCCAGCAGCTCCCCTTACTACACAGGGGCGGTGTCTGGCTACACCTTC. Protein sequence: CASSSPYYTGAVSGYTF.

The chain recombines TRBV6-5 with TRBJ1-2; TRBD1 matches at 10 bases. Germline loops: CDR1 MNHEY, CDR2 SVGAGI. CDR3 length equals 15 residues. V dropped 5 bases and J dropped 5; count of bases not matched to a gene: 8. CDR3 in amino acids: CASSTRDRGGYGYTF. The DNA of the CDR3 is TGTGCCAGCAGTACGCGGGACAGGGGAGGGTATGGCTACACCTTC.

The chain has TRBV11-3 and TRBJ2-2; 7 nucleotides agree with TRBD2. This CDR3 is built from 19 residues. Germline trimming cut 1 base from V and 4 bases from J; bases unmatched to any gene: 15. From germline, CDR1 is SGHNT and CDR2 YENEEA. Written as DNA, the CDR3 is TGTGCCAGCAGCTTAGGGGGGGGTACACCTCCAAGGGGCACCGGGGAGCTGTTTTTT. Translation gives CASSLGGGTPPRGTGELFF.

The genes are TRBV5-4 and TRBJ1-2; 8 bases line up with TRBD1. The CDR3 totals 15 residues. V dropped 4 bases and J dropped 6; count of bases not matched to a gene: 11. Germline CDR1 SGHNT, CDR2 YYREEE (reference sequence). CDR3 sequence: CASSLGQGDYNGYTF. In DNA form, the CDR3 reads TGTGCCAGCAGCCTAGGACAGGGAGACTACAATGGCTACACCTTC. Supplemented by reference TRBV5-4 and TRBJ1-2, the full variable domain reads ETGVTQSPTHLIKTRGQQVTLRCSSQSGHNTVSWYQQALGQGPQFIFQYYREEENGRGNFPPRFSGLQFPNYSSELNVNALELDDSALYLCASSLGQGDYNGYTFGSGTRLTVV.

The CDR3 DNA reads TGTGCCAGCAGCATTTTGACAGGGGGAGAACCTTTCTTT. Amino acids: CASSILTGGEPFF. V gene TRBV3-1 (or the pseudogene TRBV3-2) combines with J gene TRBJ1-1, with TRBD1 matching over 9 bases. V lost 5 bases to trimming and J lost 12 bases; unmatched junction nucleotides: 10. CDR3 size: 13 residues. Germline CDR1 LGHDT, CDR2 YNNKEL (reference sequence).

This chain joins TRBV7-2 and TRBJ2-2; D gene ambiguous. Germline V gene data show CDR1 as SGHTA and CDR2 as FQGNSA. The length of the CDR3 is 12 residues. V was trimmed by 4 bases and J by 6 bases, leaving 6 bases between them. DNA for the CDR3: TGTGCCAGCAGCTCGCGGCCCGGGGAGCTGTTTTTT. Amino acids: CASSSRPGELFF.

The J gene is TRBJ2-1, the V gene TRBV30; a possible D gene is TRBD2 (7 bases). The CDR3 sequence is 15 residues long. Germline V gene lookup returns CDR1 GTSNPN and CDR2 SVGIG (reference sequence). Trimming left V 0 bases short and J 2 bases short, with 11 bases between. DNA for the CDR3: TGTGCCTGGAGTGTAAGGGGGGGGACCTACAATGAGCAGTTCTTC. Translated: CAWSVRGGTYNEQFF.

J is TRBJ2-2 and V is TRBV27; D is perhaps TRBD2 (5 bases). The CDR3 runs 16 residues. V shed 4 bases and J shed 6 bases, with 18 bases lying between them. The germline CDR1 and CDR2 sequences are MNHEY and SMNVEV (reference sequence). CDR3 nucleotides: TGTGCCAGCAGTTCTGCCGGGCCCTCGAGGGCCGGGGAGCTGTTTTTT. The encoded protein is CASSSAGPSRAGELFF.

The chain links TRBV5-4 to TRBJ2-7, with D possibly being TRBD2 (7 bases). The V end was cut by 1 base, the J end by 6 bases, with 8 bases between. CDR1 is SGHNT, CDR2 YYREEE, per germline (reference sequence). This CDR3 has 12 residues. CDR3 DNA sequence: TGTGCCAGCAGCTTGAGGGGGGGCGAGCAGTACTTC. Protein product: CASSLRGGEQYF.

This clone was counted only a few times. This chain uses TRBV30 with TRBJ1-1; D gene ambiguous. With 5 bases removed from V and 2 bases from J, the gap between germline ends came to 9 bases. Germline V gives CDR1 GTSNPN, CDR2 SVGIG (reference sequence). The CDR3 length is 12 residues. The CDR3 sequence is CAWGLGNTEAFF. Written as DNA, the CDR3 is TGTGCCTGGGGACTTGGCAACACTGAAGCTTTCTTT.

The chain uses TRBV11-2 and TRBJ1-5, with D tentatively TRBD1 (6 bases). Per germline, CDR1 SGHAT and CDR2 FQNNGV. CDR3 length equals 14 residues. Deletions cut 4 bases from V and 7 bases from J, with 14 bases between. The CDR3 region has the DNA TGTGCCAGCAGCTCTACCAGGGGCTGGCAGCCCCAGCATTTT. This codes for CASSSTRGWQPQHF.

The chain combines TRBV2 with TRBJ2-7, with D tentatively TRBD1 (5 bases). The CDR3 extends over 12 amino acids. V lost 4 bases to trimming and J lost 6 bases, with 10 bases between them. Germline-derived CDR1 and CDR2 are SNHLY and FYNNEI. CDR3 DNA: TGTGCCAGCAGTGCCTGGACAATCGAGCAGTACTTC. It yields the protein CASSAWTIEQYF.

The CDR3 region has the DNA TGCGCCAGCAGCCTCGGGACATCCTTTAACTATGGCTACACCTTC. Amino acids: CASSLGTSFNYGYTF. The chain has TRBV5-1 and TRBJ1-2, with a tentative D call TRBD1 (6 bases). CDR3 size: 15 residues. The V and J ends lost 4 bases and 1 base respectively, with 14 bases between them. Germline assignment: CDR1 SGHRS and CDR2 YFSETQ.

V usage is TRBV11-2 and J usage is TRBJ2-7; 11 nucleotides agree with TRBD2. The ends lost 4 bases at V and 9 bases at J; junction bases unmatched: 8. Germline CDR1 SGHAT, CDR2 FQNNGV. This CDR3 has 14 residues. The CDR3 region has the DNA TGTGCCAGCAGCTCCTTAGCGGGAGGGCCTTGGCAGTACTTC. Translation: CASSSLAGGPWQYF.

In this sample, this clone turned up a few times. The chain carries TRBV5-6 and TRBJ1-3, with D uncertain. Germline V lookup: CDR1 SGHDT, CDR2 YYEEEE. The CDR3 consists of 18 residues. The germline V and J ends were trimmed by 5 bases and 2 bases, with 23 bases remaining between them. The CDR3 here is CASSSLGGSSRAGNTIYF. The CDR3 nucleotides are TGTGCCAGCAGTTCCTTAGGAGGATCGTCGAGAGCTGGAAACACCATATATTTT. Filled out from reference TRBV5-6 and TRBJ1-3, the complete variable domain reads DAGVTQSPTHLIKTRGQQVTLRCSPKSGHDTVSWYQQALGQGPQFIFQYYEEEERQRGNFPDRFSGHQFPNYSSELNVNALLLGDSALYLCASSSLGGSSRAGNTIYFGEGSWLTVV.

The chain is built from TRBV9 and TRBJ2-1; D remains unclear. The CDR3 runs 12 residues. Germline-derived CDR1 and CDR2 are SGDLS and YYNGEE. The V gene lost 6 bases and the J gene lost 9 bases, with 13 bases spanning the gap. CDR3 sequence: CASTPLVGEQFF. CDR3 nucleotides: TGTGCCAGCACCCCGTTGGTCGGTGAGCAGTTCTTC.

The chain couples TRBV7-8 to TRBJ1-2; D is possibly TRBD1 (5 bases). V was cut by 5 bases and J by 5 bases, with 21 bases left in between. Germline-derived CDR1 and CDR2 are SGHVS and FQNEAQ. The CDR3 contains 16 residues. CDR3 DNA: TGTGCCAGCAGCCTGGGGGGACTTGGAATCCGTTATGGCTACACCTTC. Protein product: CASSLGGLGIRYGYTF.

The chain uses TRBV18 and TRBJ2-3; D is perhaps TRBD1 (6 bases). Germline V CDR1 and CDR2: KGHSH, LQKENI. Trimming shortened V by 0 bases and J by 2 bases, and 15 bases separated the two germline ends. The CDR3 runs to 17 residues. CDR3 in DNA: TGTGCCAGCTCACCACCATTCAGCAGGGGCCCCACAGATACGCAGTATTTT. It is translated as CASSPPFSRGPTDTQYF.

This chain uses TRBV5-6 with TRBJ2-7; tentative D call: TRBD2 (6 bases). V was trimmed by 6 bases and J by 7 bases, leaving 17 bases between them. Germline loops: CDR1 SGHDT, CDR2 YYEEEE. The CDR3 covers 13 residues. CDR3 region: CASIRRRAGEQYF. The CDR3 DNA follows: TGTGCCAGCATTCGGCGGAGGGCGGGGGAGCAGTACTTC.

The DNA for the CDR3 is TGCGCCAGCAGCTTGGAACGGGGAGGCACTGAAGCTTTCTTT. Encoded protein: CASSLERGGTEAFF. The V gene is TRBV5-1, the J gene TRBJ1-1; D uncertain. Germline CDR1 and CDR2: SGHRS and YFSETQ. V shed 0 bases and J shed 4 bases, with 10 bases lying between them. The CDR3 has 14 amino acids.

On this clone: The same CDR3 is also encoded by other DNA sequences in this sample. This chain uses TRBV7-9 with TRBJ1-1, with D perhaps TRBD1 (6 bases). CDR1 is SEHNR, CDR2 FQNEAQ, per germline (reference sequence). CDR3 length: 13 residues. Trimming stripped 4 bases from V and 4 bases from J, with 10 bases between. This CDR3 is CASSSQGVTEAFF. The CDR3 bases are TGTGCCAGCAGCTCACAGGGTGTCACTGAAGCTTTCTTT.

The genes are TRBV9 and TRBJ2-1; TRBD2 might be the D (7 bases). Germline values: CDR1 SGDLS, CDR2 YYNGEE. The V end lost 4 bases, the J end lost 4 bases, and 15 bases lay between the germline ends. The CDR3 extends over 15 amino acids. The CDR3 bases are TGTGCCAGCAGCTCGGAGGGGGGGCCTTACAATGAGCAGTTCTTC. It codes for CASSSEGGPYNEQFF. The full variable domain, rest sourced from reference TRBV9 and TRBJ2-1, is DSGVTQTPKHLITATGQRVTLRCSPRSGDLSVYWYQQSLDQGLQFLIQYYNGEERAKGNILERFSAQQFPDLHSELNLSSLELGDSALYFCASSSEGGPYNEQFFGPGTRLTVL.

The rearrangement uses TRBV30 and TRBJ2-2; D may be TRBD2 (6 bases). CDR3 size: 14 residues. Trimming took off 4 bases at V and 3 bases at J, with 12 bases between the two ends. Germline CDR1 reads GTSNPN; CDR2 reads SVGIG (reference sequence). The CDR3 nucleotides read TGTGCCTGGACCCTAGGGACTTACACCGGGGAGCTGTTTTTT. It is translated as CAWTLGTYTGELFF.

The rearrangement uses TRBV5-1 and TRBJ1-2, with 11 bases identical to TRBD1. CDR1 and CDR2 from the germline V gene are SGHRS and YFSETQ. CDR3 length equals 14 residues. V lost 0 bases and J lost 7; bases outside the gene matches: 2. CDR3 sequence (DNA): TGCGCCAGCAGCTTGGGGACAGGGGGCTTTGGCTACACCTTC. Amino acids: CASSLGTGGFGYTF.

The chain links TRBV5-6 to TRBJ2-2, with 14 bases aligning to TRBD2. J was trimmed by 7 bases and V by 5 bases; bases with no gene match: 10. The CDR3 extends over 17 amino acids. The germline V gene has CDR1 SGHDT and CDR2 YYEEEE. In DNA form, the CDR3 reads TGTGCCAGCAGTCCCGGACTAGCGGGAGGTAGGGGCGGGGAGCTGTTTTTT. Translation gives CASSPGLAGGRGGELFF. Filled out from reference TRBV5-6 and TRBJ2-2, the complete variable domain reads DAGVTQSPTHLIKTRGQQVTLRCSPKSGHDTVSWYQQALGQGPQFIFQYYEEEERQRGNFPDRFSGHQFPNYSSELNVNALLLGDSALYLCASSPGLAGGRGGELFFGEGSRLTVL.

The genes are TRBV18 and TRBJ1-2; tentative D call: TRBD1 (5 bases). Germline V gene lookup returns CDR1 KGHSH and CDR2 LQKENI. Trimming took off 5 bases at V and 7 bases at J, with 17 bases between the two ends. The CDR3 spans 14 residues. The CDR3 is CASSKGPDTAGYTF. The CDR3 bases are TGTGCCAGCTCAAAGGGGCCGGATACGGCTGGCTACACCTTC.

J is TRBJ2-5 and V is TRBV29-1; D unresolved. Trimming cost V 7 bases and J 4 bases, with 4 bases left between them. CDR3 size: 9 residues. Germline V gives CDR1 SQVTM, CDR2 ANQGSEA. In DNA, the CDR3 is TGCAGCGCCGGAGAGACCCAGTACTTC. This encodes CSAGETQYF.

This chain uses TRBV19 with TRBJ1-4, with TRBD1 identical over 9 bases. V shed 8 bases and J 8 bases; nucleotides not matched to a gene: 6. The CDR3 has 13 amino acids. The germline V gene has CDR1 LNHDA and CDR2 SQIVND (reference sequence). The CDR3 DNA sequence: TGTGCCAGTTGGGGACAGGGAGGGGAAAAACTGTTTTTT. It translates to CASWGQGGEKLFF.

This chain connects TRBV5-1 to TRBJ1-6; D call uncertain. CDR1 is SGHRS and CDR2 is YFSETQ in the germline V gene. Trimming took off 4 bases at V and 9 bases at J, with 11 bases between the two ends. The CDR3 runs 13 residues. CDR3 in DNA: TGCGCCAGCAGCCTGGTTGGCGGTTCACCCCTCCACTTT. Protein sequence: CASSLVGGSPLHF.